This entry lists 20 T cell receptor beta chains sequenced from one sample in a study of blood T cell repertoires in COVID-19. TCRdb's copy holds only in-frame clones and misses some; the assay was immunoSEQ multiplex PCR. The table includes around 200,000 clones, 85% detected once. Sequenced sample: PBMCs or T cells enriched from blood (not recorded which). All receptors derive from a man in his forties who had recovered from COVID-19.

This clone was counted only a few times. This chain links TRBV2 with TRBJ1-6, with TRBD1 matching 8 bases. The CDR3 is 16 amino acids. The germline V gene encodes CDR1 SNHLY and CDR2 FYNNEI. The V and J ends lost 8 bases and 5 bases, in that order; junction bases with no gene match: 11. CDR3 sequence (DNA): TGTGCCAGCGGAGGAGACAGGGGAAAGAATAATTCACCCCTCCACTTT. Translating it yields CASGGDRGKNNSPLHF.

The chain carries TRBV12-5 and TRBJ2-2, with 8 bases that match TRBD2. Germline CDR1 and CDR2: LGHNT and FRNRAP. The CDR3 runs to 17 residues. J gave up 3 bases and V 0 bases, and 6 bases lay outside the gene matches. CDR3 coding DNA: TGTGCTAGTGGTTTGGTCCTAGCGGGCGGGTACACCGGGGAGCTGTTTTTT. It codes for CASGLVLAGGYTGELFF. Using reference TRBV12-5 and TRBJ2-2 for the parts outside the CDR3, the full variable domain is DARVTQTPRHKVTEMGQEVTMRCQPILGHNTVFWYRQTMMQGLELLAYFRNRAPLDDSGMPKDRFSAEMPDATLATLKIQPSEPRDSAVYFCASGLVLAGGYTGELFFGEGSRLTVL.

The chain is built from TRBV7-2 and TRBJ2-5; D is undetermined. CDR3 length equals 13 residues. Germline V CDR1 and CDR2: SGHTA, FQGNSA. V shed 4 bases and J shed 4 bases, with 10 bases lying between them. This chain's CDR3 is CASSSSYSETQYF. The CDR3 DNA is TGTGCCAGCAGCTCCTCGTACTCAGAGACCCAGTACTTC.

The V and J genes are TRBV5-4 and TRBJ2-2; 9 nucleotides agree with TRBD1. CDR1 SGHNT and CDR2 YYREEE come from the germline V gene (reference sequence). The V gene end was trimmed by 0 bases and the J gene end by 5 bases; junction bases not matched to a gene: 5. The CDR3 totals 16 residues. CDR3 region: CASSLGGQGRTGELFF. The CDR3 DNA is TGTGCCAGCAGCTTGGGAGGACAGGGGAGGACCGGGGAGCTGTTTTTT.

The rearrangement joins TRBV5-1 to TRBJ2-5; D unclear. Per germline, CDR1 SGHRS and CDR2 YFSETQ. V lost 0 bases to trimming and J lost 1 base, with 7 bases between them. The CDR3 totals 14 residues. The CDR3 here is CASSLAGSQETQYF. The DNA of the CDR3 is TGCGCCAGCAGCTTGGCGGGTTCCCAAGAGACCCAGTACTTC.

The V and J genes are TRBV28 and TRBJ2-3; 12 bases agree with TRBD2. CDR1 MDHEN and CDR2 SYDVKM come from the germline V gene. This CDR3 is built from 17 residues. The V and J ends lost 7 bases and 5 bases, in that order; junction bases with no gene match: 13. This CDR3 reads CASTSGRDVRVQDTQYF. As DNA, the CDR3 is TGTGCCAGCACTAGCGGGAGGGACGTTCGTGTACAAGATACGCAGTATTTT.

The rearrangement uses TRBV27 and TRBJ1-2, with D hard to call. The ends were cut back, 5 bases at V and 5 bases at J, with 12 bases in the middle. CDR1 is MNHEY, CDR2 SMNVEV, per germline (reference sequence). The CDR3 has 13 amino acids. The CDR3 DNA sequence: TGTGCCAGCAGTCCCACTCTATGGTATGGCTACACCTTC. It encodes CASSPTLWYGYTF.

V and J are TRBV9 and TRBJ2-3; 11 nucleotides agree with TRBD2. This CDR3 has 17 residues. The germline V gene encodes CDR1 SGDLS and CDR2 YYNGEE. The junction had 8 bases not matched to a gene; V was cut back by 4 bases and J by 1 base. The CDR3 DNA reads as TGTGCCAGCAGCTTAACCAAGGGACTAGCGGGCACAGATACGCAGTATTTT. It yields the protein CASSLTKGLAGTDTQYF.

The chain has TRBV10-3 and TRBJ2-1; TRBD2 is a possible D gene (5 bases). Trimming took 7 bases from V and 9 from J, leaving 19 bases between them. Germline V CDR1 and CDR2: ENHRY, SYGVKD. This CDR3 has 14 amino acids. CDR3: CAIKGLDGLSEQFF. In nucleotides, the CDR3 is TGTGCCATCAAAGGACTGGACGGGCTTAGTGAGCAGTTCTTC.

Details on this clone: A junction boundary mismatches the germline segment, possibly from a read error. This chain connects TRBV7-9 to TRBJ2-1; 8 nucleotides match TRBD2. CDR1 SEHNR and CDR2 FQNEAQ come from the germline V gene (reference sequence). The CDR3 length is 13 residues. In nucleotides, the CDR3 is TGTGCCAGCAGCTTAACGCTAGCGGGTGAGGAGTTCTTC. As protein: CASSLTLAGEEFF.

V is TRBV5-3 and J is TRBJ1-5; D gene uncertain. TRBV5-3 is placed among ORFs of uncertain function. V lost 4 bases and J lost 4, with 12 bases in between. This CDR3 is 14 amino acids long. The CDR3 coding sequence is TGTGCCAGAAGCCCGTGTTATCTTAATCAGCCCCAGCATTTT. Amino acids: CARSPCYLNQPQHF.

Only a few counts were recorded for this clone. The chain joins TRBV28 to TRBJ1-4, with TRBD1 as a possible D gene (5 bases). Germline lookup yields CDR1 MDHEN and CDR2 SYDVKM. V lost 3 bases and J 10 bases, leaving 18 bases between the germline ends. The CDR3 contains 15 residues. The CDR3 nucleotides read TGTGCCAGCAGTTTCCCCCTGGGAGGGGAGGGAAAACTGTTTTTT. Translating it yields CASSFPLGGEGKLFF.

The J gene is TRBJ2-2, the V gene TRBV9; 8 bases agree with TRBD1. The CDR3 is made up of 16 amino acids. Germline trimming cut 3 bases from V and 1 base from J; bases unmatched to any gene: 5. CDR1 is SGDLS and CDR2 is YYNGEE in the germline V gene. The CDR3 reads CASSGSGQENTGELFF. CDR3 coding DNA: TGTGCCAGCAGCGGGTCGGGACAGGAGAACACCGGGGAGCTGTTTTTT.

This clone was detected only once. The rearrangement links TRBV13 to TRBJ1-5; D is ambiguous. Germline CDR1 and CDR2: PRHDT and FYEKMQ (reference sequence). This CDR3 is 13 amino acids long. V lost 2 bases, J lost 3 bases, and 5 bases lay in between. CDR3 in amino acids: CASSLNNNQPQHF. The CDR3 nucleotides read TGTGCCAGCAGCTTAAACAACAATCAGCCCCAGCATTTT. Supplemented by reference TRBV13 and TRBJ1-5, the full variable domain reads AAGVIQSPRHLIKEKRETATLKCYPIPRHDTVYWYQQGPGQDPQFLISFYEKMQSDKGSIPDRFSAQQFSDYHSELNMSSLELGDSALYFCASSLNNNQPQHFGDGTRLSIL.

The rearrangement uses TRBV19 and TRBJ1-5; 7 positions agree with TRBD1. V was pared by 7 bases and J by 2 bases, with 8 bases of the junction left unmatched. The length of the CDR3 is 15 residues. Germline V CDR1 and CDR2: LNHDA, SQIVND (reference sequence). CDR3 region: CASKGRDSGNQPQHF. CDR3 nucleotide sequence: TGTGCCAGTAAGGGGCGGGACAGTGGCAATCAGCCCCAGCATTTT.

This rearrangement joins TRBV24-1 to TRBJ1-3; D unclear. The V gene's germline CDR1 is KGHDR and CDR2 SFDVKD. The CDR3 contains 14 residues. V shed 8 bases and J shed 4 bases, with 14 bases lying between them. CDR3 region: CATTSRGSGNTIYF. The CDR3 region has the DNA TGTGCCACCACCTCCAGAGGTTCAGGAAACACCATATATTTT.

The genes are TRBV4-1 and TRBJ1-3, with D unclear. CDR1 is MGHRA and CDR2 is YSYEKL in the germline V gene. CDR3 length: 15 residues. Trimming shortened V by 0 bases and J by 1 base, and 7 bases separated the two germline ends. CDR3 DNA sequence: TGCGCCAGCAGCCAAGATACGGGTTCTGGAAACACCATATATTTT. Amino acids: CASSQDTGSGNTIYF.

The J gene is TRBJ2-1, the V gene TRBV2, with 10 bases lining up with TRBD2. The germline V gene has CDR1 SNHLY and CDR2 FYNNEI. The CDR3 extends over 14 amino acids. The V segment lost 3 bases and the J segment 7 bases; nucleotides outside the gene matches: 3. In DNA form, the CDR3 reads TGTGCCAGCAGTGACCCGGGACTAGCGAATGAGCAGTTCTTC. This codes for CASSDPGLANEQFF.

This clone has a single count. The J gene is TRBJ1-2, the V gene TRBV9; D is possibly TRBD1 (6 bases). The V end lost 0 bases, the J end lost 8 bases, and 11 bases lay between the germline ends. Germline V gene lookup returns CDR1 SGDLS and CDR2 YYNGEE. This CDR3 contains 13 residues. The CDR3 DNA sequence: TGTGCCAGCAGCGTAGAGCCGGGGGGCGGCTACACCTTC. This codes for CASSVEPGGGYTF.

This rearrangement joins TRBV10-1 to TRBJ2-1, with D tentatively TRBD2 (5 bases). Trimming cost V 4 bases and J 7 bases, with 11 bases left between them. This CDR3 is 13 amino acids long. Looked up from germline, CDR1 is WNHNN and CDR2 is SYGVQD (reference sequence). CDR3 sequence (DNA): TGCGCCAGCAGTGTCCGACCGGGGAATGAGCAGTTCTTC. Its translation: CASSVRPGNEQFF.